These T cell receptor beta chains were read from a single sample in a study of cytomegalovirus exposure and HLA in healthy donors. Sequencing used immunoSEQ multiplex PCR; TCRdb keeps in-frame clones, though not all of them. Among 150,000 to 200,000 clones listed, around 68% were seen once. Input material: PBMCs. All receptors derive from a middle-aged man in good health and CMV-seronegative. The CDR3 runs from the conserved cysteine through the conserved F or W. Fields, in order: CDR3 length, V gene, J gene, D gene, clone size, CDR3 protein, CDR3 DNA. D genes are given only for firm matches. Size is stated for part of the rows, as once, few or many counts, or as a class when the clone is expanded.

>13|TRBV19|TRBJ1-1|-|-
CASSINWNTEAFF
TGTGCCAGTAGTATTAACTGGAACACTGAAGCTTTCTTT
>14|TRBV18|TRBJ2-5|-|-
CAGSPPSLVGTQYF
TGTGCCGGCTCACCACCGTCCCTAGTTGGGACCCAGTACTTC
>13|TRBV27|TRBJ1-1|TRBD1|few
CASSLDRGTEAFF
TGTGCCAGCAGTCTAGACAGGGGAACTGAAGCTTTCTTT
>16|TRBV7-3|TRBJ2-2|TRBD2|-
CASSLTTASGNGELFF
TGTGCCAGCAGCTTAACGACGGCTAGCGGGAACGGGGAGCTGTTTTTT
>16|TRBV6-5|TRBJ2-2|-|-
CASSYDSGAETGELFF
TGTGCCAGCAGTTACGACTCAGGGGCTGAGACCGGGGAGCTGTTTTTT
>15|TRBV5-4|TRBJ1-6|TRBD1|-
CASSGRTGENSPLHF
TGTGCCAGCAGCGGACGGACAGGGGAGAATTCACCCCTCCACTTT
>13|TRBV6-1|TRBJ1-1|-|-
CASKLTGFSEAFF
TGTGCCAGCAAACTAACAGGGTTCTCTGAAGCTTTCTTT
>15|TRBV5-4|TRBJ2-5|TRBD2|few
CASSPRLAGLETQYF
TGTGCCAGCAGCCCGAGGCTAGCGGGTTTGGAGACCCAGTACTTC
>14|TRBV27|TRBJ2-7|TRBD2|-
CASSSRTSSYEQYF
TGTGCCAGCAGTTCCCGGACTAGCTCCTACGAGCAGTACTTC
>16|TRBV5-1|TRBJ1-3|TRBD1|-
CASSLKLQGEVNTIYF
TGCGCCAGCAGCTTGAAACTTCAGGGGGAGGTAAACACCATATATTTT
>14|TRBV5-1|TRBJ1-1|-|-
CASSLVDRLSEAFF
TGCGCCAGCAGCTTGGTCGACAGACTGTCTGAAGCTTTCTTT
>12|TRBV6-6|TRBJ2-7|-|few
CASSLQGGEQYF
TGTGCCAGCAGTTTACAGGGTGGCGAGCAGTACTTC
>14|TRBV19|TRBJ1-6|-|-
CASSPQGPKSPLHF
TGTGCCAGTAGCCCTCAGGGCCCAAAATCACCCCTCCACTTT
>14|TRBV27|TRBJ2-7|-|-
CAGSLGRRAYEQYF
TGTGCCGGCAGTTTGGGTCGGAGAGCCTACGAGCAGTACTTC
>15|TRBV7-3|TRBJ2-6|-|-
CASSPSGFGANVLTF
TGTGCCAGCAGCCCCTCGGGTTTTGGGGCCAACGTCCTGACTTTC
>16|TRBV7-2|TRBJ2-3|TRBD2|-
CASKLGAGGVPDTQYF
TGTGCCAGCAAGTTAGGGGCGGGAGGAGTCCCAGATACGCAGTATTTT
>13|TRBV6-1|TRBJ1-5|TRBD1|-
CASGQGYSQPQHF
TGTGCCAGCGGACAGGGATACAGTCAGCCCCAGCATTTT
>16|TRBV7-6|TRBJ2-3|TRBD2|-
CASSEQRGGFTDTQYF
TGTGCCAGCAGCGAACAGCGGGGGGGCTTCACAGATACGCAGTATTTT
>15|TRBV29-1|TRBJ1-1|TRBD1|-
CSGAGGQGMNTEAFF
TGCAGCGGAGCCGGGGGACAGGGAATGAACACTGAAGCTTTCTTT
>16|TRBV15|TRBJ1-4|-|-
CATSAALAGASVKLFF
TGTGCCACCAGCGCGGCCTTGGCAGGGGCGAGCGTAAAACTGTTTTTT
>14|TRBV29-1|TRBJ2-2|-|few
CSVVPRGGTGELFF
TGCAGCGTTGTCCCCAGGGGAGGGACCGGGGAGCTGTTTTTT
>15|TRBV11-2|TRBJ2-3|-|few
CASSLDGGRRNTQYF
TGTGCCAGCAGCTTAGATGGGGGCAGGAGAAATACGCAGTATTTT
>16|TRBV28|TRBJ1-2|TRBD1|-
CASVTGTGDSNYGYTF
TGTGCCAGCGTAACCGGGACAGGGGATTCTAACTATGGCTACACCTTC
>15|TRBV6-5|TRBJ2-7|-|many
CASSPPGIATYEQYF
TGTGCCAGCAGCCCTCCCGGGATTGCAACGTACGAGCAGTACTTC
>13|TRBV19|TRBJ1-1|TRBD1|-
CASTRDRGTEAFF
TGTGCCAGTACCCGGGACAGAGGGACTGAAGCTTTCTTT
>16|TRBV13|TRBJ2-5|TRBD2|few
CASSFERDGGQETQYF
TGTGCCAGCAGCTTTGAGCGGGACGGGGGTCAAGAGACCCAGTACTTC
>15|TRBV6-1|TRBJ1-1|TRBD1|-
CASLGGDRGNTEAFF
TGTGCCAGCCTAGGAGGGGACAGGGGGAACACTGAAGCTTTCTTT
>15|TRBV27|TRBJ2-2|-|few
CASNPTGRGTGELFF
TGTGCCAGCAATCCCACGGGTAGGGGGACCGGGGAGCTGTTTTTT
>16|TRBV7-2|TRBJ1-4|TRBD1|-
CASSPQTGMANEKLFF
TGTGCCAGCAGCCCTCAGACAGGGATGGCTAATGAAAAACTGTTTTTT
>15|TRBV5-4|TRBJ1-1|-|few
CASSSQLPQNTEAFF
TGTGCCAGCAGCTCCCAACTTCCGCAGAACACTGAAGCTTTCTTT
>15|TRBV7-9|TRBJ2-1|-|-
CASSYRDSPYNEQFF
TGTGCCAGCAGCTACCGGGACTCACCGTACAATGAGCAGTTCTTC
>14|TRBV5-1|TRBJ2-3|TRBD1|-
CASSQGTGTDTQYF
TGCGCCAGCAGCCAAGGGACAGGGACAGATACGCAGTATTTT
>12|TRBV28|TRBJ1-1|-|few
CASSFYLRGAFF
TGTGCCAGCAGTTTTTATTTACGAGGTGCTTTCTTT
>13|TRBV6-6|TRBJ2-1|TRBD2|-
CASIRSGGGEQFF
TGTGCCAGCATTAGGTCGGGAGGTGGTGAGCAGTTCTTC
>15|TRBV5-4|TRBJ1-2|TRBD1|-
CASSLGDRANYGYTF
TGTGCCAGCAGCTTGGGGGACAGGGCGAACTATGGCTACACCTTC
>15|TRBV4-3|TRBJ1-1|TRBD1|-
CASSQGDSRNTEAFF
TGCGCCAGCAGCCAAGGGGACAGCCGAAACACTGAAGCTTTCTTT
>15|TRBV5-5|TRBJ1-5|-|-
CASSLEEGYNQPQHF
TGTGCCAGCAGCTTGGAAGAGGGATACAATCAGCCCCAGCATTTT
>14|TRBV6-5|TRBJ1-1|TRBD1|few
CASSNRGRDTEAFF
TGTGCCAGCAGTAACAGGGGGCGCGACACTGAAGCTTTCTTT
>15|TRBV10-3|TRBJ2-5|TRBD2|-
CAISVVAGEQETQYF
TGTGCCATCAGTGTTGTAGCGGGGGAGCAAGAGACCCAGTACTTC
>15|TRBV2|TRBJ1-5|-|-
CASSRVWDKNQPQHF
TGTGCCAGCAGTCGGGTCTGGGACAAAAATCAGCCCCAGCATTTT
>18|TRBV16|TRBJ1-5|-|-
CASSQSSRDYNSNQPQHF
TGTGCCAGCAGCCAATCTTCCAGGGATTATAATAGCAATCAGCCCCAGCATTTT
>13|TRBV4-3|TRBJ2-5|-|-
CASSPRIQETQYF
TGCGCCAGCAGCCCCAGGATACAAGAGACCCAGTACTTC
>14|TRBV29-1|TRBJ1-6|TRBD1|-
CSAAVGQGNSPLHF
TGCAGCGCCGCGGTGGGACAGGGGAATTCACCCCTCCACTTT
>14|TRBV27|TRBJ1-5|TRBD1|few
CASGLTGRNQPQHF
TGTGCCAGCGGGCTGACAGGGCGCAATCAGCCCCAGCATTTT
>15|TRBV5-4|TRBJ2-7|TRBD2|-
CASSLTSGIAYEQYF
TGTGCCAGCAGCCTAACTAGCGGGATCGCCTACGAGCAGTACTTC
>17|TRBV18|TRBJ2-3|TRBD1|-
CASSPTVWTGSTDTQYF
TGTGCCAGCTCACCGACAGTGTGGACAGGGAGCACAGATACGCAGTATTTT
>16|TRBV7-9|TRBJ2-6|-|-
CSSSLAAASGANVLTF
TGTTCCAGCAGCTTAGCGGCGGCCTCTGGGGCCAACGTCCTGACTTTC
>12|TRBV7-2|TRBJ2-1|TRBD2|-
CASSLLGLEKFF
TGTGCCAGCAGCCTACTAGGACTAGAAAAGTTCTTC
>15|TRBV10-3|TRBJ1-3|-|-
CAARPTGTSGNTIYF
TGTGCCGCAAGACCTACCGGGACATCTGGAAACACCATATATTTT
>15|TRBV5-1|TRBJ1-3|TRBD1|-
CASSQDRLSGNTIYF
TGCGCCAGCAGCCAGGACAGGCTCTCTGGAAACACCATATATTTT